What follows is one TCR beta chain and its context. Its antigen is currently unknown. This sample was included in a study of shared clonotypes between healthy human individuals. The study, taken as a whole, reports: Larger estimated richness was generally recorded for naive subsets relative to memory subsets. Clonotype sharing among donors was thought likely to change with sequencing depth. All-four-donor shared clonotypes had higher generation probabilities than non-shared clonotypes did.

Libraries were prepared by immunoSEQ multiplex PCR; TCRdb keeps only in-frame clonotypes and omits some of them. The sample contains some 2 million clones, about 95% of which appear only once. It was CD45RO-negative cells, positively selected for CCR7, that made up naive CD8 cells, with terminally differentiated effector memory CD45RA+ cells excluded. Free of recent acute infections or vaccinations, the donors were healthy HIV-negative adults. The TCR was taken from a man aged 18-30 years in good health. Specimen: naive CD8+ T cells sorted from blood.

CDR3 bases: TGTGCCTGGAGGGGACAGGGGAGGAGTACTGAAGCTTTCTTT. Translated, it gives CAWRGQGRSTEAFF. The chain carries TRBV30 and TRBJ1-1, with 10 bases lining up with TRBD1. The V gene end was trimmed by 3 bases and the J gene end by 5 bases; junction bases not matched to a gene: 6. Germline CDR1 is GTSNPN and CDR2 is SVGIG (reference sequence). CDR3 length: 14 amino acids.